These 14 T cell receptor beta chains originate from one sample sequenced in a study of blood T cells in healthy people across ages. A second PCR of roughly 7 to 11 cycles used a sample-barcoded 5' primer and a J-beta primer mix. TCRdb used MiXCR to reprocess the 5' RACE reads, holding one entry per CDR3 protein. The table has 1.4 million to 1.5 million distinct CDR3 sequences, approximately 42% seen once. Sequencing was carried out using blood. The receptors originated from a woman under 30 in good health.

The table lists this clonotype with a few counts. The chain recombines TRBV28 with TRBJ2-1, with TRBD2 matching 9 bases. The germline gives CDR1 MDHEN, CDR2 SYDVKM. The CDR3 consists of 15 residues. The V segment lost 5 bases and the J segment 5 bases; nucleotides outside the gene matches: 7. The CDR3 spells CASSAGTSRNNEQFF. DNA of the CDR3: TGTGCCAGCAGTGCGGGGACTAGCAGGAACAATGAGCAGTTCTTC.

The chain employs TRBV18 and TRBJ2-7; TRBD1 is a possible D gene (6 bases). The germline CDR1 and CDR2 sequences are KGHSH and LQKENI. The CDR3 is 15 residues long. V was clipped by 6 bases and J by 2 bases, with 17 bases between them. For the CDR3, the DNA is TGTGCCAGCTCTTCCACGACAGGCCCCACCTACGAGCAGTACTTC. It yields the protein CASSSTTGPTYEQYF.

The V gene is TRBV11-2, the J gene TRBJ2-3, with D possibly being TRBD2 (5 bases). Germline loops: CDR1 SGHAT, CDR2 FQNNGV. V lost 5 bases, J lost 4 bases, and 16 bases lay in between. CDR3 length: 15 amino acids. The CDR3 DNA sequence: TGTGCCAGCAGCCCAGGACTTCTTTCAGCAGATACGCAGTATTTT. Protein: CASSPGLLSADTQYF.

V is TRBV9 and J is TRBJ2-1; D may match TRBD1 or TRBD2 (5 bases each). Germline lookup yields CDR1 SGDLS and CDR2 YYNGEE. The length of the CDR3 is 16 residues. V was pared by 2 bases and J by 2 bases, with 14 bases between. The CDR3 loop reads CASSVLRDPPYNEQFF. Written as DNA, the CDR3 is TGTGCCAGCAGCGTCCTCCGGGACCCCCCCTACAATGAGCAGTTCTTC.

This rearrangement joins TRBV7-9 to TRBJ2-7, with 8 bases lining up with TRBD1. CDR1 SEHNR and CDR2 FQNEAQ come from the germline V gene (reference sequence). The CDR3 totals 15 residues. V was clipped by 7 bases and J by 1 base; unmatched bases: 9. The CDR3 sequence is CASTFGTGPSYEQYF. The CDR3 DNA reads TGTGCCAGCACCTTTGGGACAGGACCATCCTACGAGCAGTACTTC.

This sequence joins TRBV29-1 and TRBJ1-2, with a weak D call TRBD1 (6 bases). The ends were cut back, 6 bases at V and 6 bases at J, with 14 bases in the middle. This CDR3 has 12 residues. Looked up from germline, CDR1 is SQVTM and CDR2 is ANQGSEA. The CDR3 DNA reads TGCAGCGTCCAGGGGAAGAACGATGGCTACACCTTC. Protein sequence: CSVQGKNDGYTF.

At least ten counts were recorded for this clonotype. The chain is built from TRBV27 and TRBJ2-7; 10 bases are shared with TRBD1. The CDR3 is 14 residues long. In germline, CDR1 is MNHEY, CDR2 SMNVEV (reference sequence). V was clipped by 5 bases and J by 4 bases; unmatched bases: 5. CDR3 coding DNA: TGTGCCAGCAGTCCCCGGACAGGGGGATACGAGCAGTACTTC. Protein: CASSPRTGGYEQYF.

At least ten counts were recorded for this clonotype. CDR3 sequence (DNA): TGCAGCGTTGAACTAGCGGGGGGGCCAACAGATACGCAGTATTTT. It translates to CSVELAGGPTDTQYF. This chain uses TRBV29-1 with TRBJ2-3; TRBD2 agrees at 12 bases. Germline CDR1 reads SQVTM; CDR2 reads ANQGSEA. V lost 2 bases to trimming and J lost 3 bases; unmatched junction nucleotides: 3. The CDR3 covers 15 residues.

This clonotype was seen a few times. The gene calls are TRBV20-1 and TRBJ1-2; D is ambiguous. The V end lost 3 bases, the J end lost 6 bases, and 17 bases lay between the germline ends. This CDR3 is built from 14 residues. Germline CDR1 DFQATT, CDR2 SNEGSKA (reference sequence). Here the CDR3 reads CSASALTREDGYTF. The CDR3 coding sequence is TGCAGTGCTAGCGCTCTCACTAGGGAGGATGGCTACACCTTC.

The V and J genes are TRBV12-3 or TRBV12-4 and TRBJ1-3; D remains unclear. With 4 bases removed from V and 0 bases from J, the gap between germline ends came to 13 bases. This CDR3 has 16 residues. The DNA of the CDR3 is TGTGCCAGCAGTTCCGAGGGAAACCTCTCTGGAAACACCATATATTTT. Protein product: CASSSEGNLSGNTIYF.

The chain combines TRBV29-1 with TRBJ2-3; D perhaps matches TRBD2 (6 bases). The V and J ends lost 3 bases and 0 bases respectively, with 13 bases between them. The germline gives CDR1 SQVTM, CDR2 ANQGSEA. The CDR3 runs to 15 residues. For the CDR3, the DNA is TGCAGCGTTGACGGGGGAACCCGAAGCACAGATACGCAGTATTTT. As protein: CSVDGGTRSTDTQYF.

The chain links TRBV6-1 to TRBJ2-5; 8 nucleotides agree with TRBD1. V lost 3 bases and J lost 4; bases outside the gene matches: 4. This CDR3 region has 14 residues. Germline V gene lookup returns CDR1 MNHNS and CDR2 SASEGT. CDR3 nucleotide sequence: TGTGCCAGCAGTGATGGACAGGGACGAGAGACCCAGTACTTC. This sequence encodes CASSDGQGRETQYF.

This chain uses TRBV9 with TRBJ2-4; no definite D call. Per germline, CDR1 SGDLS and CDR2 YYNGEE. The ends were cut back, 2 bases at V and 7 bases at J, with 7 bases in the middle. This CDR3 is 12 amino acids long. The CDR3 here is CASSVDGNIQYF. The CDR3 bases are TGTGCCAGCAGCGTCGACGGGAACATTCAGTACTTC. The whole variable domain, filled in from reference TRBV9 and TRBJ2-4, reads DSGVTQTPKHLITATGQRVTLRCSPRSGDLSVYWYQQSLDQGLQFLIQYYNGEERAKGNILERFSAQQFPDLHSELNLSSLELGDSALYFCASSVDGNIQYFGAGTRLSVL.

This clonotype has just a few counts. V is TRBV20-1 and J is TRBJ2-1; 12 bases fit TRBD2. The trim removed 5 bases at V and 7 bases at J, leaving 6 bases unmatched. The CDR3 is made up of 14 amino acids. Looked up from germline, CDR1 is DFQATT and CDR2 is SNEGSKA (reference sequence). The CDR3 bases are TGCAGTGCTTTTACTAGCGGGAGGTATAATGAGCAGTTCTTC. Protein: CSAFTSGRYNEQFF.